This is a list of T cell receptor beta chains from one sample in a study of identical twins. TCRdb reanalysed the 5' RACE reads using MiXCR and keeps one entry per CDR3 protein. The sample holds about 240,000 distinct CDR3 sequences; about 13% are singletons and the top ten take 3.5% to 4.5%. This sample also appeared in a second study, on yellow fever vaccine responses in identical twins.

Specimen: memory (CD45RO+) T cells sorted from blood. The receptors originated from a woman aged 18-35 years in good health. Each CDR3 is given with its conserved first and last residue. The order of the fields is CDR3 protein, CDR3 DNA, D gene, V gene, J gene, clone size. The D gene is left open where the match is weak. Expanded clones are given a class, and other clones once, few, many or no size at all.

CASTGIGTQSTDTQYF	TGTGCCAGCACCGGAATCGGTACTCAGAGCACAGATACGCAGTATTTT	.	TRBV25-1	TRBJ2-3	few
CSGGTSGAQETQYF	TGCAGCGGGGGGACTAGCGGGGCTCAAGAGACCCAGTACTTC	TRBD2	TRBV29-1	TRBJ2-5	few
CASSWDSGQVYF	TGTGCCAGCAGCTGGGACTCTGGACAGGTCTACTTC	.	TRBV5-4	TRBJ2-5	few
CASSPTSEVDTQYF	TGTGCCAGCAGTCCGACTAGCGAGGTAGATACGCAGTATTTT	TRBD2	TRBV6-1	TRBJ2-3	.
CSATVNVNTEAFF	TGCAGTGCTACCGTCAACGTGAACACTGAAGCTTTCTTT	.	TRBV20-1	TRBJ1-1	.
CASSLVSNRYTEAFF	TGCGCCAGCAGCTTGGTTTCAAATCGTTACACTGAAGCTTTCTTT	.	TRBV5-1	TRBJ1-1	few
CASSQSRGYTEAFF	TGTGCCAGCAGCCAATCCAGGGGATACACTGAAGCTTTCTTT	.	TRBV16	TRBJ1-1	.
CASSLREAGMHEQFF	TGTGCCAGCAGTCTGCGGGAAGCGGGAATGCATGAGCAGTTCTTC	TRBD2	TRBV12-3/TRBV12-4	TRBJ2-1	many
CASSNEVGGSSYEQYF	TGTGCCAGCAGCAACGAGGTTGGCGGGAGCTCCTACGAGCAGTACTTC	TRBD2	TRBV6-2/TRBV6-3	TRBJ2-7	.
CASRYGQVGANVLTF	TGTGCCAGCAGATACGGACAGGTCGGAGCCAACGTCCTGACTTTC	TRBD1	TRBV7-2	TRBJ2-6	.
CASSSGGDTGELFF	TGTGCCAGCAGTTCCGGAGGAGACACCGGGGAGCTGTTTTTT	.	TRBV6-2/TRBV6-3	TRBJ2-2	.
CASSQRLADDNEQFF	TGCGCCAGCAGCCAACGTCTAGCGGATGATAATGAGCAGTTCTTC	TRBD2	TRBV4-3	TRBJ2-1	.
CASSLAEGRTQYF	TGCGCCAGCAGCTTAGCGGAGGGCAGGACGCAGTATTTT	.	TRBV5-1	TRBJ2-3	few
CASSLVSGSYEQHF	TGTGCCAGCAGCTTAGTGTCAGGCTCCTACGAGCAGCACTTC	.	TRBV7-2	TRBJ2-7	few
CASRRTNTGTGDYEQYF	TGTGCCAGCAGGCGAACTAACACCGGGACAGGAGACTACGAGCAGTACTTC	TRBD1	TRBV27	TRBJ2-7	many
CASSGTGTAQETQYF	TGCGCCAGCAGCGGAACGGGAACAGCTCAAGAGACCCAGTACTTC	.	TRBV5-1	TRBJ2-5	.